This TCR beta chain was identified during a study of OX40 agonist ivuxolimab in advanced cancers. Study details: Patients received intravenous ivuxolimab every 2 weeks at 0.01 to 10 mg/kg.

V was clipped by 2 bases and J by 6 bases; unmatched bases: 4. The CDR3 has 14 amino acids. Per the germline V gene, CDR1 is MNHNY and CDR2 is SVGAGI (reference sequence). The assay was immunoSEQ multiplex PCR, and TCRdb's table has in-frame clones only and misses some. This sample yields about 58,000 clones, of which 85% to 90% are seen a single time; 1% belongs to the top ten. The rearrangement uses TRBV6-6 and TRBJ2-7; TRBD1 matches at 10 bases. The sequence was collected from an adult with an advanced solid tumor such as melanoma, head and neck, liver or kidney cancer. Sequencing was performed on CD4+ or CD8+ T cells sorted from blood, taken in a trial of the OX40 agonist ivuxolimab. As DNA, the CDR3 is TGTGCCAGCAGTTACGGGACAGGGGCACGCGAGCAGTACTTC. Its protein product is CASSYGTGAREQYF.